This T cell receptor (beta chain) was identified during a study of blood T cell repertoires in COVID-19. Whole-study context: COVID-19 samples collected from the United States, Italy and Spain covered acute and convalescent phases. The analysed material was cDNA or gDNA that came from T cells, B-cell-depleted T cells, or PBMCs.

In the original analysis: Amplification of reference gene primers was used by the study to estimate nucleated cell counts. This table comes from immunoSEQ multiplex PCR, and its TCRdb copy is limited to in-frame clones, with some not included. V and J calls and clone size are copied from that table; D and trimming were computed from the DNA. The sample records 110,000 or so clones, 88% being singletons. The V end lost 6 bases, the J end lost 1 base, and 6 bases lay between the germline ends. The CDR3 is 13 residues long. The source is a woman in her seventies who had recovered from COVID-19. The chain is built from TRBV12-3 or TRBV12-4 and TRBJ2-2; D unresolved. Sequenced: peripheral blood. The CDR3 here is CASRGWNTGELFF. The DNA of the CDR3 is TGTGCCAGCAGGGGCTGGAACACCGGGGAGCTGTTTTTT.